This T cell receptor beta chain was recovered during a study of early stage breast cancer tumors (dated by TCRdb to 2017 to 2019). Concerning the study at large: Of the roughly 16 invasive breast tumors, some twelve were found to be estrogen receptor-positive, progesterone receptor-positive and HER2-negative. Of the 12 ER+/PR+/HER2- tumors, eight were classified as invasive ductal carcinomas and four as invasive lobular carcinomas. The average read coverage per sample was about 10-fold. The samples as a whole yielded some 2,500,000 detected templates, corresponding to approximately 990,000 unique clonotypes. Beyond this particular receptor, the publication reports: Compared with adjacent normal breast tissue, tumors had higher clonality and about 2.5-fold greater T cell density. Greater similarity was observed between blood and normal breast repertoires than between blood and tumor repertoires, and tumor was distinguished from normal in about 90% of the 16 patients when each tissue was compared with blood. Enriched TCRB sequences shared across patients were mostly commonly generated sequences, unlikely to play an important role in the tumor microenvironment. Bulk genomic DNA sequencing of unsorted cells missed chain pairing and functional markers such as CD4, CD8 and FOXP3. Analysis by tumor subtype was prevented by the small cohort size.

The study profiled bulk TCR beta-chain repertoires in matched peripheral blood, tumor and adjacent normal breast tissue taken from approximately 15 patients with early-stage breast cancer. Before surgery, roughly 5-11 mL of whole blood was collected in EDTA tubes and processed within 2 hours. Peripheral blood mononuclear cells were isolated by Ficoll-Paque centrifugation in SepMate-50 tubes. PBMCs were cryopreserved in aliquots of roughly 2 to 4.5 million cells in about 90% FBS with approximately 10% DMSO and kept in liquid nitrogen. The Qiagen AllPrep DNA/RNA Mini kit was used to extract genomic DNA. Each sample was amplified as two independent genomic DNA replicates: 0.5 to 0.65 ug for blood and approximately 1.5 ug for tumor or normal breast. Following the manufacturer's instructions, the ImmunoSeq Intro kit was used to carry out TCRB sequencing on genomic DNA. Multiplex PCR was run for around 30 cycles using proprietary primers and spike-in control sequences for absolute quantification. An 87-bp fragment spanning the CDR3 and flanking V and J genes was sequenced with single-end 150-bp reads. Each lane of an Illumina MiSeq running version 3.0 chemistry carried seven multiplexed samples, with two replicates apiece. The paper's data handling went like this. The vendor's proprietary pipeline handled the raw data processing, merging both replicates into a single result for each sample. To define clonotypes, the study grouped productive rearrangements that shared the V-gene family, CDR3 amino acid sequence and J-gene segment. Clonality was computed as 1 minus the normalized Shannon entropy (Pielou evenness) of TCRB abundances. To estimate T cell density, the total number of templates was divided by the input cell count, which was inferred from how much DNA went in. Recon, run with its default parameters, was used to estimate overall repertoire diversity and clonality. Tumor-enriched clonotypes were defined as having over 0.1% abundance in tumor and at least 32-fold higher abundance than in normal breast. TCRdb provides this immuneACCESS table in a form limited to in-frame rearrangements. Some clones are lacking; in checked studies, under half of them reflect an unresolved V gene, and why the rest are absent is not known. V and J calls and clone size are copied from that table; D and trimming were computed from the DNA. The sample has tens of thousands of clones on record, about 90% of them singletons. About 5% of the sample rests with the top ten.

The CDR3 contains 15 residues, cysteine and phenylalanine counted. Only the CDR3 DNA stays, 45 bases, in frame from base 1. CDR1 and CDR2 are drawn from the germline V gene: SNHLY, FYNNEI. V is pared back by 1 base and J by 1 base, with 7 bases lying between the germline termini. On this clone: Its cognate antigen has yet to be identified. No qualities accompany the bases; no much larger clone lies one base away.

Sequencing was done on a sample of blood. This receptor was obtained from a person aged 65 to 85 with breast cancer. Recombination connected TRBV2 to TRBJ1-4, with no confident D gene call. The CDR3 sequence is CASSEVGVTNEKLFF. The nucleotides read TGTGCCAGCAGTGAAGTGGGAGTAACTAATGAAAAACTGTTTTTT.